This TCR beta chain originates from a study of cytomegalovirus exposure and HLA in healthy donors. Study information: Genotyping of more than 300 donors showed that over 80% belonged to the Caucasian-associated ancestry cluster. General study results and limits: CMV serostatus alone was available as immune exposure information. Researchers reported in a later analysis that a missense DCLRE1C variant was tied to TCR beta V- and J-gene trimming.

Amplification used 60 Vbeta primers and 13 Jbeta primers. Under the authors' procedure: An analysis that came later counted 73 million or so unique TCR beta chains, around 12 million shared. Using immunoSEQ multiplex PCR, the repertoire was profiled, and TCRdb retains in-frame clones only, with some absent. The DNA was the basis for D and trimming; V, J and clone size are from that table. The sample holds about 140,000 clones, approximately 84% seen once. On this clone: The antigen is unknown. Germline and junction disagree at one end, which may indicate a read error.

This CDR3 comprises 14 residues. Germline V gene lookup returns CDR1 SGHTA and CDR2 FQGNSA. This receptor was identified in a woman aged 55-70 years in good health and CMV-seropositive. This chain connects TRBV7-2 to TRBJ2-7; a possible D gene is TRBD1 (6 bases). Material: PBMCs. The CDR3, as DNA: TGTGCCAGCAGCGTCCGGGACAACACCTACGGGCAGTACTTC. This translates into CASSVRDNTYGQYF.